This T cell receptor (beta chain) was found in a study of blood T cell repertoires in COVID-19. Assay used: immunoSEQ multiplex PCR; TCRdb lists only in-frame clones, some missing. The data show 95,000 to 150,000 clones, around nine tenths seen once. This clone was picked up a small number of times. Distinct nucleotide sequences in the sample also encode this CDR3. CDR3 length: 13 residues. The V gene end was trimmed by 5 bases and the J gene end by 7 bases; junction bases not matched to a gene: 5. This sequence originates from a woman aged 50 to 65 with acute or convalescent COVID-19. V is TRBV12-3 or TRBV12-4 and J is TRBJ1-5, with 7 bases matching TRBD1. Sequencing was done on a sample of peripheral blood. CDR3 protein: CASSLTGVQPQHF. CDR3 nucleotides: TGTGCCAGCAGTCTTACAGGGGTCCAGCCCCAGCATTTT.